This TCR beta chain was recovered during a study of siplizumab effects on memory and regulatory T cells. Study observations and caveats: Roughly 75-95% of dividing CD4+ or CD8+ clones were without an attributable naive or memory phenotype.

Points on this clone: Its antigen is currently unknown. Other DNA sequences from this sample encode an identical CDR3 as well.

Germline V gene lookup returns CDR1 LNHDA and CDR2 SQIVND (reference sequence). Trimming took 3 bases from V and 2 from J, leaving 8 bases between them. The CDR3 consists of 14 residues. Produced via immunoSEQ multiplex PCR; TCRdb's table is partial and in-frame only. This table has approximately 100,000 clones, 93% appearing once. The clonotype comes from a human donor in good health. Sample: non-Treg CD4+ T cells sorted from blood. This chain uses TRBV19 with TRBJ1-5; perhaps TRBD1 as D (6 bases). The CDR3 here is CASSMSGGNQPQHF. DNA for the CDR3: TGTGCCAGTAGTATGTCAGGGGGCAATCAGCCCCAGCATTTT.